These T cell receptor beta chains were read from a single sample in a study of blood T cell repertoires in COVID-19. The data were produced by immunoSEQ multiplex PCR, yet TCRdb's version contains in-frame clones alone and is incomplete. This table has about 68,000 clones, 91% appearing once. The sequenced sample was peripheral blood. The receptors here all came from a man in his forties with COVID-19, enrolled during active disease. Each CDR3 is given with its conserved first and last residue. A D gene is named only where the DNA matches it firmly. For some rows the clone size is stated as once, few or many, or as a class when expanded; others skip it.

J gene	V gene	D gene	clone size	CDR3 protein	CDR3 DNA
TRBJ1-4	TRBV11-2	.	.	CASSLGHATNEKLFF	TGTGCCAGCAGCTTGGGGCACGCAACTAATGAAAAACTGTTTTTT
TRBJ1-3	TRBV18	TRBD1	.	CASSPPTGQDTIYF	TGTGCCAGCTCACCACCGACAGGGCAGGACACCATATATTTT
TRBJ1-1	TRBV28	TRBD1	.	CASTETGTVRGTEAFF	TGTGCCAGCACTGAGACAGGGACAGTGAGGGGGACTGAAGCTTTCTTT
TRBJ1-2	TRBV19	.	.	CASSRQEHNYGYTF	TGTGCCAGTAGCCGACAGGAGCACAATTATGGCTACACCTTC
TRBJ2-7	TRBV18	.	once	CASSPTKGQSYEQYF	TGTGCCAGCTCACCAACCAAAGGACAGTCCTACGAGCAGTACTTC
TRBJ1-5	TRBV2	.	.	CASGGVSGLGQPQHF	TGTGCCAGTGGGGGGGTATCAGGATTGGGACAGCCCCAGCATTTT
TRBJ1-5	TRBV2	.	once	CASTSETSSNQPQHF	TGTGCCAGCACTTCGGAGACGTCTAGCAATCAGCCCCAGCATTTT
TRBJ1-1	TRBV11-2	.	.	CASSLYQLSTEAFF	TGTGCCAGCAGCTTATATCAATTGAGCACTGAAGCTTTCTTT
TRBJ1-1	TRBV28	.	.	CASSRRSNTEAFF	TGTGCCAGCAGCAGAAGATCGAACACTGAAGCTTTCTTT
TRBJ2-6	TRBV19	TRBD1	.	CASTQGQGRSGANVLTF	TGTGCCAGTACCCAGGGACAGGGGCGCTCTGGGGCCAACGTCCTGACTTTC
TRBJ2-7	TRBV7-9	TRBD1	.	CASSYIGTGSGEQYF	TGTGCCAGCAGCTACATCGGGACAGGATCAGGCGAGCAGTACTTC
TRBJ1-1	TRBV10-1	.	.	CASSELQTGGEAFF	TGCGCCAGCAGTGAGCTCCAGACGGGGGGTGAAGCTTTCTTT
TRBJ2-7	TRBV10-3	.	.	CAIKREIANYEQYF	TGTGCCATCAAACGGGAGATCGCGAACTACGAGCAGTACTTC
TRBJ2-3	TRBV5-1	.	few	CASGRADRSDTQYF	TGCGCCAGCGGACGAGCGGACAGATCAGATACGCAGTATTTT
TRBJ1-1	TRBV3-1/TRBV3-2	.	.	CASSRAGGGNTEAFF	TGTGCCAGCAGCCGTGCTGGGGGGGGAAACACTGAAGCTTTCTTT
TRBJ2-6	TRBV5-4	.	few	CASSSNSGTGANVLTF	TGTGCCAGCAGCTCCAATTCAGGGACTGGGGCCAACGTCCTGACTTTC
TRBJ1-1	TRBV7-2	.	.	CASSFRGMNTEAFF	TGTGCCAGCAGCTTTCGGGGGATGAACACTGAAGCTTTCTTT
TRBJ1-4	TRBV2	.	.	CASSGGGTTNEKLFF	TGTGCCAGCAGTGGGGGGGGAACTACTAATGAAAAACTGTTTTTT
TRBJ1-3	TRBV28	TRBD1	.	CASSLRDSRNTIYF	TGTGCCAGCAGTTTAAGGGACAGCAGAAACACCATATATTTT
TRBJ1-1	TRBV6-5	TRBD1	.	CATAPRTGTDTEAFF	TGTGCCACCGCACCTAGGACAGGGACCGACACTGAAGCTTTCTTT